A single sample is the source of the 9 T cell receptor beta chains below, sequenced in a study of blood T cell repertoires in COVID-19. TCRdb's table, derived via immunoSEQ multiplex PCR, lists solely in-frame clones and lacks some. The table has approximately 280,000 clones, around 85% seen once. Sequenced: peripheral blood. The source is a man in his fifties with active or convalescent COVID-19.

The J gene is TRBJ1-4, the V gene TRBV29-1, with D possibly being TRBD1 (5 bases). From germline, CDR1 is SQVTM and CDR2 ANQGSEA. The V end lost 7 bases, the J end lost 6 bases, and 15 bases lay between the germline ends. The CDR3 is 13 residues long. The CDR3 reads CSAGVLGHEKLFF. CDR3 DNA sequence: TGCAGCGCAGGCGTCCTGGGGCATGAAAAACTGTTTTTT.

The chain is built from TRBV9 and TRBJ2-1, with 12 bases identical to TRBD2. This CDR3 comprises 15 residues. V shed 3 bases, J shed 6 bases, and the junction held 4 bases outside the gene matches. The germline CDR1 and CDR2 sequences are SGDLS and YYNGEE. The CDR3 is CASSETSGSGNEQFF. The CDR3 region has the DNA TGTGCCAGCAGCGAGACTAGCGGGAGTGGCAATGAGCAGTTCTTC.

This chain uses TRBV5-1 with TRBJ1-2, with 9 bases identical to TRBD1. V shed 2 bases and J 8 bases; nucleotides not matched to a gene: 7. Per the germline V gene, CDR1 is SGHRS and CDR2 is YFSETQ. The CDR3 extends over 14 amino acids. CDR3 sequence: CASSLYTGGTGYTF. The CDR3, as DNA: TGCGCCAGCAGCTTATATACAGGGGGCACGGGCTACACCTTC.

The CDR3 sequence: CASSVEPPGQTLSGYTF. The CDR3 nucleotides are TGTGCCAGCAGCGTAGAGCCCCCGGGACAGACCCTCAGTGGCTACACCTTC. The V and J genes are TRBV9 and TRBJ1-2, with 7 bases matching TRBD1. There are 17 residues in the CDR3. Germline values: CDR1 SGDLS, CDR2 YYNGEE. J was trimmed by 7 bases and V by 0 bases; bases with no gene match: 15.

The J gene is TRBJ2-3, the V gene TRBV7-9; D may be TRBD2 (6 bases). CDR3 length equals 17 residues. From germline, CDR1 is SEHNR and CDR2 FQNEAQ (reference sequence). With 5 bases removed from V and 0 bases from J, the gap between germline ends came to 18 bases. Here the CDR3 DNA reads TGTGCCAGCAGCCCGAACCCCGGGGGAGGTAGCACAGATACGCAGTATTTT. This translates into CASSPNPGGGSTDTQYF.

The chain uses TRBV9 and TRBJ1-2; unclear D gene. CDR1 and CDR2 (germline): SGDLS, YYNGEE. Between the trimmed V and J ends, which lost 0 bases and 11 bases, there was a span of 8 bases. The CDR3 is made up of 11 amino acids. As DNA, the CDR3 is TGTGCCAGCAGCGTAGTGGGCCGATACACCTTC. It is translated as CASSVVGRYTF.

The CDR3 nucleotides read TGTGCCAGCAGTTTAGGCGGGAGTGGGTCCGACACAGATACGCAGTATTTT. Its protein is CASSLGGSGSDTDTQYF. The rearrangement joins TRBV28 to TRBJ2-3; 7 bases match TRBD2. Trimming took 2 bases from V and 2 from J; bases not matched to a gene: 10. Germline V gene data show CDR1 as MDHEN and CDR2 as SYDVKM. The CDR3 is 17 amino acids.

This sequence joins TRBV19 and TRBJ2-3; 7 bases match TRBD1. Trimming cost V 8 bases and J 3 bases; bases outside gene matches: 5. This CDR3 spans 13 amino acids. The germline V gene encodes CDR1 LNHDA and CDR2 SQIVND (reference sequence). CDR3 coding DNA: TGTGCCAGTTCGGACAGGTCAACAGATACGCAGTATTTT. This encodes CASSDRSTDTQYF.

This clone was seen once. This rearrangement joins TRBV4-1 to TRBJ2-5, with D possibly TRBD2 on 6 matching bases. CDR1 is MGHRA and CDR2 is YSYEKL in the germline V gene. V lost 4 bases and J lost 1, with 10 bases in between. The CDR3 is made up of 14 amino acids. CDR3 residues: CASSPGGRQETQYF. The CDR3 DNA reads TGCGCCAGCAGCCCCGGGGGACGCCAAGAGACCCAGTACTTC.